The present T cell receptor (beta chain) was sequenced within a study of response to subunit inactivated influenza vaccine. Study-wide results and limits: It was suggested by the authors that few new T cells are recruited by each seasonal influenza vaccination.

TCRdb redid the calling of the RT-PCR reads with MiXCR, one entry per CDR3 protein. Here the sample spans roughly 520,000 distinct CDR3 sequences, 25% being singletons. This clonotype occurred a few times. Antigen unknown. The starting material was CD4+ T cells sorted from PBMCs, obtained 4 to 6 days after vaccination. The sequence came from a man aged 45-65 years who received an inactivated influenza vaccine.

This chain's CDR3 is CASSLASSGGYEQYF. CDR3 nucleotide sequence: TGTGCCAGCAGCTTAGCGTCATCCGGGGGTTACGAGCAGTACTTC. The V and J genes are TRBV7-2 and TRBJ2-7; tentative D call: TRBD2 (6 bases). The length of the CDR3 is 15 residues. Germline assignment: CDR1 SGHTA and CDR2 FQGNSA. Trimming shortened V by 0 bases and J by 4 bases, and 13 bases separated the two germline ends. Using reference TRBV7-2 and TRBJ2-7 for the parts outside the CDR3, the full variable domain is GAGVSQSPSNKVTEKGKDVELRCDPISGHTALYWYRQSLGQGLEFLIYFQGNSAPDKSGLPSDRFSAERTGGSVSTLTIQRTQQEDSAVYLCASSLASSGGYEQYFGPGTRLTVT.